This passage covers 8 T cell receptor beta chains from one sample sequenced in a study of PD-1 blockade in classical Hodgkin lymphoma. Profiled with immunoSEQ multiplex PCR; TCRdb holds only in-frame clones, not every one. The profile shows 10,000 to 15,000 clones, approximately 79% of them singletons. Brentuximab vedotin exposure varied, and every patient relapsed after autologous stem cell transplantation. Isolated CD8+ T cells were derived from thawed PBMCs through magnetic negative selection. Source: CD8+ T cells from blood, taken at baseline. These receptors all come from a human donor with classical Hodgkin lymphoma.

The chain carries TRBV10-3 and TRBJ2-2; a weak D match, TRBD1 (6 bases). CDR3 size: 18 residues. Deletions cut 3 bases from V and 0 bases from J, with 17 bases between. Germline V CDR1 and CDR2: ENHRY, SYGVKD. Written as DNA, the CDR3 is TGTGCCATCAGTGACCCAGGGGCGTACACTTCGAACACCGGGGAGCTGTTTTTT. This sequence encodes CAISDPGAYTSNTGELFF.

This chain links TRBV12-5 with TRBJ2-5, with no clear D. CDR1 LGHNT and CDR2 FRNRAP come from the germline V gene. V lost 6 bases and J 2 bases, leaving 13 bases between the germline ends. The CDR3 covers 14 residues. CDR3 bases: TGTGCTAGTGGCCCTGACACCCGGCAAGAGACCCAGTACTTC. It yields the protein CASGPDTRQETQYF.

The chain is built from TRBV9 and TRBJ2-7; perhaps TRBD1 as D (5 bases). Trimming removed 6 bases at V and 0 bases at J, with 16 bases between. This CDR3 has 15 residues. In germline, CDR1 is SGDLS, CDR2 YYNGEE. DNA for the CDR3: TGTGCCAGCACCTTAGGGTTAGGGGACTCCTACGAGCAGTACTTC. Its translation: CASTLGLGDSYEQYF.

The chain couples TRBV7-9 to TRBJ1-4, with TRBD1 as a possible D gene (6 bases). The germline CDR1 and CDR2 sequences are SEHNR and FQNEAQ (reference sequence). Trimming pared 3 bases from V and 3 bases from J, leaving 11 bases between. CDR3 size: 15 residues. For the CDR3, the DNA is TGTGCCAGCAGCTTGGACAGAGAATCTAATGAAAAACTGTTTTTT. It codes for CASSLDRESNEKLFF. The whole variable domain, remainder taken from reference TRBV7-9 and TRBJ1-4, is DTGVSQNPRHKITKRGQNVTFRCDPISEHNRLYWYRQTLGQGPEFLTYFQNEAQLEKSRLLSDRFSAERPKGSFSTLEIQRTEQGDSAMYLCASSLDRESNEKLFFGSGTQLSVL.

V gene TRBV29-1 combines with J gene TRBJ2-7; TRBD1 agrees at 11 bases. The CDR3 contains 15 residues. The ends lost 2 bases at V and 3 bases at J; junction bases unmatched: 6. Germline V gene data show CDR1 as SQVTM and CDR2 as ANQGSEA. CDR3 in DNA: TGCAGCGTTGAAAAGACGGGACAGGGGGACTACGAGCAGTACTTC. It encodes CSVEKTGQGDYEQYF.

The CDR3 coding sequence is TGTGCCAGCAGTTCGCGAGGACAGGGGTCTTTCTACTATGGCTACACCTTC. It encodes CASSSRGQGSFYYGYTF. The chain joins TRBV5-5 to TRBJ1-2; 9 bases agree with TRBD1. V shed 5 bases, J shed 3 bases, and the junction held 14 bases outside the gene matches. The CDR3 has 17 residues. Germline V lookup: CDR1 SGHKS, CDR2 YYEKEE (reference sequence).

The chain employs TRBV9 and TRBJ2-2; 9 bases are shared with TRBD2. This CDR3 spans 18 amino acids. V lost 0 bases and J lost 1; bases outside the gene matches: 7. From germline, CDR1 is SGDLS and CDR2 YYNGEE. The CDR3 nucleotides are TGTGCCAGCAGCGTAGTTGGTAGCGGGGGTTTGAACACCGGGGAGCTGTTTTTT. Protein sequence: CASSVVGSGGLNTGELFF.

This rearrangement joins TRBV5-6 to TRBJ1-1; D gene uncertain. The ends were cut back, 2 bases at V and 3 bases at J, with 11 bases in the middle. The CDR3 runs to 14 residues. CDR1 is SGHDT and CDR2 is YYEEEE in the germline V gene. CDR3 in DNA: TGTGCCAGCAGCTTCGGGGTCTGGGACACTGAAGCTTTCTTT. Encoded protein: CASSFGVWDTEAFF.